This TCR beta chain stems from a study of blood T cell repertoires in COVID-19. The overall study: From the United States, Italy and Spain came samples of acute and convalescent COVID-19. PBMCs, B-cell-depleted T cells, or T cells were the source of the cDNA or gDNA that made up the material.

The CDR3 loop spans 19 amino acids. Germline V gene data show CDR1 as PRHDT and CDR2 as FYEKMQ (reference sequence). V gave up 5 bases and J gave up 0 bases; unmatched junction bases: 16. Measured with immunoSEQ multiplex PCR; TCRdb has only the in-frame clones, and not every one. This table holds some 230,000 clones, 70% to 90% found once. The chain is built from TRBV13 and TRBJ2-3; TRBD2 matches at 8 bases. Sequenced input: peripheral blood. This clonotype was obtained from a man in his forties with acute or convalescent COVID-19. The CDR3 sequence is CASSLRRGGVIYSTDTQYF. CDR3 sequence (DNA): TGTGCCAGCAGCCTTCGACGGGGGGGCGTAATATATAGCACAGATACGCAGTATTTT.